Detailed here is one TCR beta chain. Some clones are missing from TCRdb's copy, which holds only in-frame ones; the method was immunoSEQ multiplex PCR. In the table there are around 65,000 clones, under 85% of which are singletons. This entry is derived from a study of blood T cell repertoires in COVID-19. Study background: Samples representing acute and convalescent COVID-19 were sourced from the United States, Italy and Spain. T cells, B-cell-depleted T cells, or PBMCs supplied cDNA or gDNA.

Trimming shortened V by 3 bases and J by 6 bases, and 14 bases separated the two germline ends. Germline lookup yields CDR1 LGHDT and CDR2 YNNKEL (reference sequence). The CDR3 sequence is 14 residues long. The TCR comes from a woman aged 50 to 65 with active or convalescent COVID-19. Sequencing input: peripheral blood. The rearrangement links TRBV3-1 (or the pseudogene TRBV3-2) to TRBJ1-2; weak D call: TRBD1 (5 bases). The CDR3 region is CASSHYGADHGYTF. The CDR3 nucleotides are TGTGCCAGCAGCCATTATGGGGCGGATCATGGCTACACCTTC.